What follows is one TCR beta chain and its context. The data are from a study of control samples from healthy donors and cancer patients. The table came from immunoSEQ multiplex PCR; TCRdb's copy has only in-frame clones and leaves some out. The data contain 100,000 to 150,000 clones, 88% of them singletons. V was pared by 2 bases and J by 1 base, with 8 bases between. Germline V gene data show CDR1 as SGHTA and CDR2 as FQGTGA. The CDR3 contains 14 residues. The sample comprised blood. This receptor was identified in a man aged 50 or older in good health. The rearrangement joins TRBV7-3 to TRBJ1-1, with D possibly TRBD1 on 5 matching bases. The CDR3 coding sequence is TGTGCCAGCAGCTTAGGGGGACCGAACACTGAAGCTTTCTTT. The encoded protein is CASSLGGPNTEAFF.